This T cell receptor beta chain stems from a study of OX40 agonist ivuxolimab in advanced cancers. In the study overall: Cohort: 80% to 90% men, mean age approximately 60, aged roughly 20 to 79. Antecedent anti-PD-1, anti-PD-L1 or anti-CTLA-4 therapy was permissible, with roughly 36% having received some. In three patients, partial responses were observed, one with hepatocellular carcinoma and two with cutaneous melanoma. Findings of the study overall: More expanded clones were seen, on average, in CD8+ T cells than in CD4+.

Libraries were prepared by immunoSEQ multiplex PCR; TCRdb keeps only in-frame clonotypes and omits some of them. The repertoire holds 55,000 to 75,000 clones, with 84% as singletons. Concerning this clone itself: Its antigen is still unknown.

Trimming left V 3 bases short and J 8 bases short, with 17 bases between. Germline V gives CDR1 SGHRS, CDR2 YFSETQ. This CDR3 spans 15 amino acids. Here the sequenced sample was CD4+ or CD8+ T cells sorted from blood, taken in a trial of the OX40 agonist ivuxolimab. The chain uses TRBV5-1 and TRBJ1-4; D ambiguous. The source is an adult with an advanced solid tumor such as melanoma, head and neck, liver or kidney cancer. CDR3 nucleotide sequence: TGCGCCAGCAGCTCGACCCTCTCCTCCCAGGAAAAACTGTTTTTT. It is translated as CASSSTLSSQEKLFF.